This T cell receptor beta chain was recovered during a study of T cells in Graves' hyperthyroidism and ophthalmopathy. RNA transcripts gave rise to amplified TCR beta CDR3 regions. An initial round of RT-PCR targeting the TCR CDR3 relied on the HTBI primer set. TCRdb re-analysed the multiplex PCR reads in MiXCR, keeping a single row per CDR3 protein. The sample holds 250,000 to 350,000 distinct CDR3 sequences, around a sixth seen once. This clonotype was seen at least ten times. V was clipped by 6 bases and J by 7 bases, with 15 bases between them. This CDR3 region has 13 residues. Sequencing input: blood. V usage is TRBV12-3 or TRBV12-4 and J usage is TRBJ1-1; D not certain. This TCR derives from a man aged 25-45 years with Graves' hyperthyroidism. In DNA, the CDR3 is TGTGCCAGCAGGCGAAAAAGGACGGGTGAAGCTTTCTTT. The encoded protein is CASRRKRTGEAFF.